What follows are 8 T cell receptor beta chains derived from one specimen sequenced in a study of Ad26.COV2.S vaccination and SARS-CoV-2 variants. This sample's treatment: some 20 received Ad26.COV2.S at low or high dose, single or two shots; 5 received placebo; per-sample allocation not given. It was on day 63 after the first vaccine or placebo injection that samples were taken. Profiled with immunoSEQ multiplex PCR; TCRdb holds only in-frame clones, not every one. The sample records hundreds of thousands of clones, 88% being singletons. The sequencing used peripheral blood, collected in a trial of Ad26.COV2.S vaccine versus placebo. The receptor set was obtained from a person aged 18-65 years who received the Ad26.COV2.S COVID-19 vaccine or a placebo.

The V gene is TRBV6-4, the J gene TRBJ2-3, with D hard to call. V gave up 2 bases and J gave up 3 bases, with 9 bases separating them. CDR1 and CDR2 (germline): MRHNA, SNTAGT. The CDR3 has 14 amino acids. The CDR3 DNA reads as TGTGCCAGCAGTGACACAATAGAGACAGATACGCAGTATTTT. This codes for CASSDTIETDTQYF.

The rearrangement links TRBV21-1 to TRBJ1-5; the table's D call, TRBD1, has no DNA check behind it. TRBV21-1 constitutes a pseudogene. This CDR3 contains 16 residues. In nucleotides, the CDR3 is TGTGCCAGCATCCCCCTGACAGGGCAGAGGAGTCAGCCCCAGCATTTT. The encoded protein is CASIPLTGQRSQPQHF.

The V and J genes are TRBV15 and TRBJ1-1; D possibly corresponds to TRBD1 (6 bases). CDR1 is LNHNV and CDR2 is YYDKDF in the germline V gene (reference sequence). The CDR3 loop spans 14 amino acids. The V end lost 5 bases, the J end lost 2 bases, and 12 bases lay between the germline ends. CDR3 sequence: CATSGIQGNTEAFF. In DNA, the CDR3 is TGTGCCACCAGCGGTATACAGGGAAACACTGAAGCTTTCTTT.

The rearrangement links TRBV15 to TRBJ1-3; D might be TRBD1 (6 bases). V was shortened by 4 bases and J by 7 bases, with 14 bases between the two germline ends. Germline lookup yields CDR1 LNHNV and CDR2 YYDKDF (reference sequence). This CDR3 spans 14 amino acids. The chain's CDR3 is CATSIETGRNTIYF. The CDR3 DNA follows: TGTGCCACCAGCATCGAGACAGGTCGGAACACCATATATTTT.

The chain couples TRBV19 to TRBJ1-5; possible D gene TRBD1, 6 bases. The V end lost 6 bases, the J end lost 2 bases, and 14 bases lay between the germline ends. From germline, CDR1 is LNHDA and CDR2 SQIVND (reference sequence). This CDR3 has 15 amino acids. CDR3 amino acids: CASRGRGLGNQPQHF. The CDR3 coding sequence is TGTGCCAGTAGAGGCAGGGGCCTTGGCAATCAGCCCCAGCATTTT. Using reference TRBV19 and TRBJ1-5 for the parts outside the CDR3, the full variable domain is DGGITQSPKYLFRKEGQNVTLSCEQNLNHDAMYWYRQDPGQGLRLIYYSQIVNDFQKGDIAEGYSVSREKKESFPLTVTSAQKNPTAFYLCASRGRGLGNQPQHFGDGTRLSIL.

J is TRBJ2-7 and V is TRBV6-5; D possibly corresponds to TRBD1 (5 bases). Trimming took 10 bases from V and 2 from J, leaving 9 bases between them. In germline, CDR1 is MNHEY, CDR2 SVGAGI. This CDR3 is 11 amino acids long. The CDR3 reads CATTDTYEQYF. CDR3 nucleotide sequence: TGTGCCACTACGGACACCTACGAGCAGTACTTC.

This chain uses TRBV4-3 with TRBJ2-1; D is possibly TRBD1 (6 bases). Germline values: CDR1 LGHNA, CDR2 YSLEER. V dropped 0 bases and J dropped 10 bases, with 16 bases sitting between them. The length of the CDR3 is 15 residues. The CDR3 DNA sequence: TGCGCCAGCAGCCAAGATCCCCGTGGGGGCGCGGAGCAGTTCTTC. This translates into CASSQDPRGGAEQFF.

The J gene is TRBJ1-1, the V gene TRBV21-1; the table's D call, TRBD1, has no DNA check behind it. TRBV21-1 is reported as a pseudogene. This CDR3 is 17 amino acids long. The CDR3 here is CASSKETVKPMNTEAFF. CDR3 nucleotide sequence: TGTGCCAGCAGCAAAGAGACAGTAAAACCCATGAACACTGAAGCTTTCTTT.